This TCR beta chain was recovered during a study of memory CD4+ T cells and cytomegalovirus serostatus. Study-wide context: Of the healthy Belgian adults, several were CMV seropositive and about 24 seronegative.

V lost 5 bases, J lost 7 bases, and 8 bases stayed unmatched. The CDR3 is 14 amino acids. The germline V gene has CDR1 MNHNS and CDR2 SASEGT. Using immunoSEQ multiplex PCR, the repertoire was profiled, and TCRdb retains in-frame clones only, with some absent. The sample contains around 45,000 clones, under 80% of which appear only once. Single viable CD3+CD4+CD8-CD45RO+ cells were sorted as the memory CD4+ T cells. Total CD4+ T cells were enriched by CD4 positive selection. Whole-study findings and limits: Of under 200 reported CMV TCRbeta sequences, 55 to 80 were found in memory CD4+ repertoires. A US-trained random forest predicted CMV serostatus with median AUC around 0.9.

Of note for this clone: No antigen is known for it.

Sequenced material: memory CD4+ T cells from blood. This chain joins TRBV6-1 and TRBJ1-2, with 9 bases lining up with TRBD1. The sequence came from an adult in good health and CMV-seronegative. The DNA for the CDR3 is TGTGCCAGCAGTCCCCGAGGACAGGGGAGTGGCTACACCTTC. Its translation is CASSPRGQGSGYTF.